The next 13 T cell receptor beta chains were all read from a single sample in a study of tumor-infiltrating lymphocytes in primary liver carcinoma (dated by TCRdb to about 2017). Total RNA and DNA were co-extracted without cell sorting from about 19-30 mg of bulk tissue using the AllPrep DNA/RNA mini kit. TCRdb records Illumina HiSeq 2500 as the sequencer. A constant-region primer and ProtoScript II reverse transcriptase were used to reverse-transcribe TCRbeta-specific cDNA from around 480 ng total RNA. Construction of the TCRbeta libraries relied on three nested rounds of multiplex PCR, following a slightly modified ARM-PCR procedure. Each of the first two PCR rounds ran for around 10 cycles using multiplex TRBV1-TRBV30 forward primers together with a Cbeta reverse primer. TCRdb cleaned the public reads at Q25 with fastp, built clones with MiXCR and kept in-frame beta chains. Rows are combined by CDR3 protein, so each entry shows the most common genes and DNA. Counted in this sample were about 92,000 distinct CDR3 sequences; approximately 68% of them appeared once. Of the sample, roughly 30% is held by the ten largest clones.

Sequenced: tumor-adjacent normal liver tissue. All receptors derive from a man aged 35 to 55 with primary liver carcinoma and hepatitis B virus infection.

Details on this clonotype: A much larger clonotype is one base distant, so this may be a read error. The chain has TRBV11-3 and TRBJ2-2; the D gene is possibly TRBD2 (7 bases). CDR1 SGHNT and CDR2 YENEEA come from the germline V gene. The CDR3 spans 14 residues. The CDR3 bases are TGTGCCAGCAGGTTAGAATCGAACACCGGGGGGCTGGTTTTT. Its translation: CASRLESNTGGLVF. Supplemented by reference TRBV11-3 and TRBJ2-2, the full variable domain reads EAGVVQSPRYKIIEKKQPVAFWCNPISGHNTLYWYLQNLGQGPELLIRYENEEAVDDSQLPKDRFSAERLKGVDSTLKIQPAELGDSAVYLCASRLESNTGGLVFGEGSRLTVL.

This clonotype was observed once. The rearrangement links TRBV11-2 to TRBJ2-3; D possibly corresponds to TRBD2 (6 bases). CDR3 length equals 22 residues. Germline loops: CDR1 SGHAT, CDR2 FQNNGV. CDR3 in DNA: TGTCTCAGCTATTTGGGAGGTGGCAGCATCAATGTGACGTCGTCTAGCACAGATACGCAGTATTTT. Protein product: CLSYLGGGSINVTSSSTDTQYF.

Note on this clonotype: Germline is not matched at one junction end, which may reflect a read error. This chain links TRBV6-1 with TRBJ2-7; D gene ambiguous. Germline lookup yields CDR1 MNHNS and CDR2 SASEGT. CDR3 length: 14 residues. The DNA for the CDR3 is TGTGTCAGCTCCTCGCATGGGATAGGGTACGAGCAGTACTTC. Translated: CVSSSHGIGYEQYF.

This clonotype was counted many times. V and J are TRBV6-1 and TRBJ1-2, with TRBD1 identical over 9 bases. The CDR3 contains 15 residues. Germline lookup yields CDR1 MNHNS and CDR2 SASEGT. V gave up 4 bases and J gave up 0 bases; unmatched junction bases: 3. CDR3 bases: TGTGCCAGCAGTGTCCGACAGGGGGCTAACTATGGCTACACCTTC. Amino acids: CASSVRQGANYGYTF.

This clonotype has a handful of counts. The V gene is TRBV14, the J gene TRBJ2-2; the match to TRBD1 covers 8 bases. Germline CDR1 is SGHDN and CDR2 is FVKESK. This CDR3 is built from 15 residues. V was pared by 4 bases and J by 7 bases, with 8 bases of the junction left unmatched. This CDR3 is CASSPRTGIFGELFF. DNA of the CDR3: TGTGCCAGCAGCCCCCGGACAGGGATCTTCGGGGAGCTGTTTTTT.

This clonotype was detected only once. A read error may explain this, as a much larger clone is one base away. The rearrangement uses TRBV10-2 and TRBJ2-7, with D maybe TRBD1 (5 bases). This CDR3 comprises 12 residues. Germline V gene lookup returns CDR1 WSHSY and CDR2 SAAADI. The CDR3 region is CACSEDTYEQYF. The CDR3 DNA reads TGCGCCTGCAGTGAGGACACCTACGAGCAGTACTTC.

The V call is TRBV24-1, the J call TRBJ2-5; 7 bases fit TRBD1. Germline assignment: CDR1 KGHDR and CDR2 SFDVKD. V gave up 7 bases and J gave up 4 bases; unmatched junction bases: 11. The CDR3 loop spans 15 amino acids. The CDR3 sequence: CATSRTGEGGETQYF. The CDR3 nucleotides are TGTGCCACCAGCAGAACAGGGGAAGGGGGAGAGACCCAGTACTTC.

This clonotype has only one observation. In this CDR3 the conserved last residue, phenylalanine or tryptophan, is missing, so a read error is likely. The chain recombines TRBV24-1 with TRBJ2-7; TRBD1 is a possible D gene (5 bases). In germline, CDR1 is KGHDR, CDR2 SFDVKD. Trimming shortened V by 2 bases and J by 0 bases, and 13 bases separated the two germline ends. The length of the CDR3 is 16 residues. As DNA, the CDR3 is TGTGCCACCAGTGATTCCAGGGCTAGGAGCTCCTACGAGCAGTACCTC. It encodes CATSDSRARSSYEQYL.

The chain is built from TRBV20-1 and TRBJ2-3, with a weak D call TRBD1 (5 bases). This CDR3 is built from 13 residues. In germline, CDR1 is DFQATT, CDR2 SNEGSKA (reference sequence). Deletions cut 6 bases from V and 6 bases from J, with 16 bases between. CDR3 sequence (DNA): TGCAGTGCCCCTCTGGGCCCAGGGGATACGCAGTATTTT. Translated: CSAPLGPGDTQYF.

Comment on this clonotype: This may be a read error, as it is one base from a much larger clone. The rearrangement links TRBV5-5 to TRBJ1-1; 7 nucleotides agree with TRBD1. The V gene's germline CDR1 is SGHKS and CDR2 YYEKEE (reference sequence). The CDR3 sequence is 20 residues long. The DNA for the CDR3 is TGTGCCATCAGCTTGGCCCGTCTCATCGGAGGGGGCGCGAGGCACACTGAAGCTTTCTTT. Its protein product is CAISLARLIGGGARHTEAFF. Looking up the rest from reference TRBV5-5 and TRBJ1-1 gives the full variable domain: DAGVTQSPTHLIKTRGQQVTLRCSPISGHKSVSWYQQVLGQGPQFIFQYYEKEERGRGNFPDRFSARQFPNYSSELNVNALLLGDSALYLCAISLARLIGGGARHTEAFFGQGTRLTVV.

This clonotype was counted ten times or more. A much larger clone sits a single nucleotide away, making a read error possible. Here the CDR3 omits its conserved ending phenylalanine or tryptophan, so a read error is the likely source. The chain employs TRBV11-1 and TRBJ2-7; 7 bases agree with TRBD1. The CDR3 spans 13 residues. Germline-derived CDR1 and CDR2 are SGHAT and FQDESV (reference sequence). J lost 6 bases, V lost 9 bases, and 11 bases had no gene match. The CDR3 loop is CASTRQGTGEQYS. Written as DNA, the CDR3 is TGTGCCAGTACCCGACAGGGAACCGGCGAGCAGTACTCC.

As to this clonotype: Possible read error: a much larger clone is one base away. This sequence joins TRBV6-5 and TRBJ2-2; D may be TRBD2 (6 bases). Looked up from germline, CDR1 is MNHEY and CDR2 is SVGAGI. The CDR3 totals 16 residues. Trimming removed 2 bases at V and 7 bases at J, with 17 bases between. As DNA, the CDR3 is TGTGCCAGCAGTTACACTGGGACTCGCTACATCGGGGAGCTGTTTTTT. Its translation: CASSYTGTRYIGELFF.

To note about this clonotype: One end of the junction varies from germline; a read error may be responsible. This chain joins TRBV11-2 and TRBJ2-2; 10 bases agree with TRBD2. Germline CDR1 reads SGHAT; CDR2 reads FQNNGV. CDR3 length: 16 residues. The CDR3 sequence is CASSLVALAGAGELFF. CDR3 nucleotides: TGTGCCAGCAGTTTAGTAGCGCTAGCGGGAGCCGGGGAGCTGTTTTTT.